One T cell receptor beta chain is described in this entry. Its antigen remains unknown. The sample originates from a study of T cells in Graves' hyperthyroidism and ophthalmopathy. Study-wide results and limits: Model predictions of ophthalmopathy came a median approximately 6.8 months before onset. A 13 V-J model separated ophthalmopathy from stable hyperthyroidism. Most expanded thyroid clonotypes above 0.001 recurred in blood.

Calling Graves' hyperthyroidism stable meant ophthalmopathy did not progress within 18 months. TCR beta CDR3 regions were amplified from RNA. HTBI primers were the set used in a first-round RT-PCR of the TCR CDR3. TCRdb processed the multiplex PCR reads anew with MiXCR; each CDR3 protein has one entry. The sample carries about 540,000 distinct CDR3 sequences, around 46% recorded once. This clonotype originated in a young woman with Graves' hyperthyroidism. Material: peripheral blood or thyroid tissue (not recorded which).

CDR3 coding DNA: TGTGCCACCAGTGACCAACAGGGAAATCAGCCCCAGCATTTT. Translation gives CATSDQQGNQPQHF. V is TRBV24-1 and J is TRBJ1-5, with D tentatively TRBD1 (6 bases). Trimming shortened V by 4 bases and J by 4 bases, and 10 bases separated the two germline ends. The CDR3 runs 14 residues. Germline values: CDR1 KGHDR, CDR2 SFDVKD.